These T cell receptor beta chains were read from a single sample in a study of OX40 agonist ivuxolimab in advanced cancers. Data came from immunoSEQ multiplex PCR; TCRdb stores just in-frame clones and leaves some out. Among about 58,000 clones listed, 75% to 85% were seen once. The source material was CD4+ or CD8+ T cells sorted from blood, sampled in a trial of the OX40 agonist ivuxolimab. The receptors here all came from an adult with an advanced solid tumor such as melanoma, head and neck, liver or kidney cancer. The CDR3 runs from the conserved cysteine through the conserved F or W. The D gene is left open where the match is weak. Size is stated for part of the rows, as once, few or many counts, or as a class when the clone is expanded.

>.|.|TRBV19|TRBJ1-4
TGTGCCAGTAGTGTACGGGGGAGTAATGAAAAACTGTTTTTT
CASSVRGSNEKLFF
>.|.|TRBV18|TRBJ1-6
TGTGCCAGCTCACCCCCCGGTAGGAATGTGAATTCACCCCTCCACTTT
CASSPPGRNVNSPLHF
>.|.|TRBV5-6|TRBJ2-3
TGTGCCAGCAGCCACAGGGACTCCCTTACGCAGTATTTT
CASSHRDSLTQYF
>.|.|TRBV5-1|TRBJ1-2
TGCGCCAGCAGCTTCCCGGACCCAGTGATGAGCTACACCTTC
CASSFPDPVMSYTF
>.|TRBD1|TRBV19|TRBJ1-6
TGTGCCAGTAGCACCCCCGGGACAGAGAATTCACCCCTCCACTTT
CASSTPGTENSPLHF
>.|.|TRBV9|TRBJ1-6
TGTGCCAGCAGCGAGCGGTTAGAGGCGGTAAATTCACCCCTCCACTTT
CASSERLEAVNSPLHF
>.|TRBD1|TRBV19|TRBJ1-6
TGTGCCAGTAGACCGGTGGACAGGGAGAATTCACCCCTCCACTTT
CASRPVDRENSPLHF
>few|.|TRBV28|TRBJ2-7
TGTGCCAGCAGTTTATTGTTGCCGGGGGCCTCCTTTTACGAGCAGTACTTC
CASSLLLPGASFYEQYF
>few|TRBD1|TRBV7-9|TRBJ2-7
TGTGCCAGCAGCGCCCAACCCGGGACAGGGGGTTTTCGCTCCTACGAGCAGTACTTC
CASSAQPGTGGFRSYEQYF
>once|TRBD1|TRBV19|TRBJ2-5
TGTGCCAGTAGCTCTTCCGACAGGGCTGAGACCCAGTACTTC
CASSSSDRAETQYF
>medium-sized|TRBD2|TRBV13|TRBJ2-3
TGTGCCAGCAGCTTAATCTCGCGGGGGAACACGCAGTATTTT
CASSLISRGNTQYF
>.|.|TRBV27|TRBJ1-1
TGTGCCAGCAGTTTATTGGGGGGGAGCACTGAAGCTTTCTTT
CASSLLGGSTEAFF
>.|.|TRBV5-4|TRBJ2-1
TGTGCCAGCAGCTTGAACCCTATGGGCGATGAGCAGTTCTTC
CASSLNPMGDEQFF
>.|.|TRBV2|TRBJ1-4
TGTGCCAGCAGTGCAGACAGGCAGAAACTGTTTTTT
CASSADRQKLFF
>.|.|TRBV2|TRBJ1-2
TGTGCCAGCAGCCCTAGACAGACTAACTATGGCTACACCTTC
CASSPRQTNYGYTF
>.|.|TRBV19|TRBJ1-2
TGTGCCAGTATCAGTAACTATGGCTACACCTTC
CASISNYGYTF